This T cell receptor (beta chain) derives from a study of shared clonotypes between healthy human individuals. This CDR3 has 18 amino acids. From germline, CDR1 is SGHNT and CDR2 YYREEE (reference sequence). V shed 7 bases, J shed 13 bases, and the junction held 22 bases outside the gene matches. As originally analysed: Junction-only immunoSEQ sequences carried no quality scores, so filtering differed. Assay used: immunoSEQ multiplex PCR; TCRdb lists only in-frame clones, some missing. V and J calls and clone size follow that table, whereas D and trimming were derived from the DNA. The sample yields 300,000 to 350,000 clones, more than 60% seen once.

The J gene is TRBJ2-1, the V gene TRBV5-4; TRBD2 matches at 14 bases. Specimen: memory CD4+ T cells sorted from blood. Documented subset: CD45RA-negative fraction. The TCR was taken from a man aged 25 to 40 in good health. CDR3 sequence: CASGKGATSGRVNLKQFF. The CDR3 nucleotides read TGTGCCAGCGGAAAGGGTGCGACTAGCGGGAGGGTTAACCTAAAACAGTTCTTC.